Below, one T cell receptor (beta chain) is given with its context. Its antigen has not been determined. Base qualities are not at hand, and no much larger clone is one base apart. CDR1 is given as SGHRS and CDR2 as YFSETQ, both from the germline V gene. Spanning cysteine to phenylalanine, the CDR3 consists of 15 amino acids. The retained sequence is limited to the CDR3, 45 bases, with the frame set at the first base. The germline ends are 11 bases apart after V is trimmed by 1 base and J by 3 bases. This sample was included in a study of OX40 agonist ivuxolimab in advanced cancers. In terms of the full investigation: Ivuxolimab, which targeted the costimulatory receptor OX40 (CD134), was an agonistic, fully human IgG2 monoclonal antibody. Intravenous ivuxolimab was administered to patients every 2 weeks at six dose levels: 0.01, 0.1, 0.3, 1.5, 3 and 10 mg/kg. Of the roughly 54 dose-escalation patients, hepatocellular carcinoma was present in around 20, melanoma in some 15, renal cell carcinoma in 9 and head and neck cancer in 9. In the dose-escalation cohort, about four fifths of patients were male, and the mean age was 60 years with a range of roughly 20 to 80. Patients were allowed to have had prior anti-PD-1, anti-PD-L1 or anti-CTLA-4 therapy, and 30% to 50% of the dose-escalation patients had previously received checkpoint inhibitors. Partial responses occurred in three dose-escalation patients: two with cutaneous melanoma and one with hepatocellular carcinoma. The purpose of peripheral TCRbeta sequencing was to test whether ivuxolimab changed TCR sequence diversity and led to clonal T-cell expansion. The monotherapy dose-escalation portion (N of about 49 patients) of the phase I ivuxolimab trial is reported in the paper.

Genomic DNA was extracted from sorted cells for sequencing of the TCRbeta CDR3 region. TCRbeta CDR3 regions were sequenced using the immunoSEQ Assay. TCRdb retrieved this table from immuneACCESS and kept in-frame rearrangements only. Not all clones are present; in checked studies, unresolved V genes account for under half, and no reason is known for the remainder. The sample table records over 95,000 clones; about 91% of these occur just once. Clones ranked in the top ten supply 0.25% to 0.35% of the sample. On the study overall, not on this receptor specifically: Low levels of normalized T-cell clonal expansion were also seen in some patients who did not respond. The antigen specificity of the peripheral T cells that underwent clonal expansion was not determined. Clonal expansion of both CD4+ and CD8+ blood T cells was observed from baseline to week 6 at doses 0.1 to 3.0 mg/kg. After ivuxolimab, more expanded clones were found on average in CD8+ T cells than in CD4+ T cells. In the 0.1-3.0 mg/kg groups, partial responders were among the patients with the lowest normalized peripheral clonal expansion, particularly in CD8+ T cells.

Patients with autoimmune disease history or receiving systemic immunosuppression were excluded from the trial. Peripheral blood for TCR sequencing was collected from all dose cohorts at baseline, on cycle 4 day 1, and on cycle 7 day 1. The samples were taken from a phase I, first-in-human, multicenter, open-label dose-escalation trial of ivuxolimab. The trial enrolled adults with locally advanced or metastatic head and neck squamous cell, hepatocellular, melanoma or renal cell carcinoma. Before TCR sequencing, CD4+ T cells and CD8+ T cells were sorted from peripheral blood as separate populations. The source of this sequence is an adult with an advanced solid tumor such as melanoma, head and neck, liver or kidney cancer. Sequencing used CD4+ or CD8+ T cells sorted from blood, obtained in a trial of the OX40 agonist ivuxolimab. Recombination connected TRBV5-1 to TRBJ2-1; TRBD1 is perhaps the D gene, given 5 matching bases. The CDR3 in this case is CASSLRGRNYNEQFF. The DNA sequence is TGCGCCAGCAGCTTGAGGGGTAGAAACTACAATGAGCAGTTCTTC.